Listed here are 31 T cell receptor beta chains from one sample, sequenced in a study of T-cell reconstitution after alpha-beta-depleted transplantation in children. TCRbeta library preparation incorporated unique molecular identifiers. TCRdb redid the calling of the PCR reads with MiXCR, one entry per CDR3 protein. The table has over 550,000 distinct CDR3 sequences, about 11% seen once. The sequenced sample was PBMCs from the stem cell graft donor, obtained from the stem cell graft. The source of these receptors is a human donor who donated a stem cell graft to a child with acute myeloid leukemia.

In its sample, this clonotype was seen a few times. V gene TRBV9 combines with J gene TRBJ2-7; 10 bases agree with TRBD2. V shed 4 bases and J 0 bases; nucleotides not matched to a gene: 10. The CDR3 consists of 17 residues. The germline V gene has CDR1 SGDLS and CDR2 YYNGEE. In nucleotides, the CDR3 is TGTGCCAGCAGCCCGAGAACTAGCGGGACGATCTCCTACGAGCAGTACTTC. Protein: CASSPRTSGTISYEQYF.

The CDR3 region has the DNA TGTGCCAGCAGCCCTCTTTTGGGACAGGGGAAGGACGGGGAGCTGTTTTTT. Translated, it gives CASSPLLGQGKDGELFF. The chain carries TRBV7-3 and TRBJ2-2, with TRBD1 identical over 10 bases. This CDR3 is built from 17 residues. J lost 7 bases, V lost 5 bases, and 13 bases had no gene match. Germline V gene lookup returns CDR1 SGHTA and CDR2 FQGTGA. The entire variable domain, with the rest obtained from reference TRBV7-3 and TRBJ2-2, is as follows: GAGVSQTPSNKVTEKGKYVELRCDPISGHTALYWYRQSLGQGPEFLIYFQGTGAADDSGLPNDRFFAVRPEGSVSTLKIQRTERGDSAVYLCASSPLLGQGKDGELFFGEGSRLTVL.

This clonotype was counted ten times or more. The rearrangement joins TRBV5-1 to TRBJ2-3; D unclear. Trimming shortened V by 0 bases and J by 0 bases, and 8 bases separated the two germline ends. CDR1 and CDR2 (germline): SGHRS, YFSETQ. CDR3 size: 15 residues. CDR3 sequence reads: CASSLASRSTDTQYF. The DNA for the CDR3 is TGCGCCAGCAGCTTGGCCTCACGTAGCACAGATACGCAGTATTTT.

The chain has TRBV10-2 and TRBJ2-7; 12 positions match TRBD2. CDR3 length: 17 residues. Germline CDR1 is WSHSY and CDR2 is SAAADI. With 2 bases clipped from V and 6 bases from J, the junction kept 11 bases outside the gene matches. The CDR3 DNA reads as TGCGCCAGCAGTGAGAGGCGAGGCTCTAGCGGGAGGGGCGAGCAGTACTTC. Amino acids: CASSERRGSSGRGEQYF.

Many counts were recorded for this clonotype. The chain recombines TRBV12-3 or TRBV12-4 with TRBJ2-5; D might be TRBD2 (6 bases). The V end lost 5 bases, the J end lost 5 bases, and 15 bases lay between the germline ends. The CDR3 has 14 amino acids. Here the CDR3 reads CASSPLAWAETQYF. The CDR3 region has the DNA TGTGCCAGCAGTCCTCTAGCGTGGGCGGAGACCCAGTACTTC.

The chain employs TRBV7-8 and TRBJ2-3, with TRBD2 matching 10 bases. The V segment lost 1 base and the J segment 4 bases; nucleotides outside the gene matches: 8. Germline CDR1 SGHVS, CDR2 FQNEAQ. The CDR3 totals 17 residues. CDR3 bases: TGTGCCAGCAGCTTAGTTCCTAGCGGGAGTATGTCAGATACGCAGTATTTT. Protein product: CASSLVPSGSMSDTQYF. Variable domain in full (rest from reference TRBV7-8 and TRBJ2-3): GAGVSQSPRYKVAKRGQDVALRCDPISGHVSLFWYQQALGQGPEFLTYFQNEAQLDKSGLPSDRFFAERPEGSVSTLKIQRTQQEDSAVYLCASSLVPSGSMSDTQYFGPGTRLTVL.

This clonotype was seen more than once but under ten times. CDR3 sequence reads: CASSPANSPLHF. The DNA for the CDR3 is TGTGCCAGCTCACCAGCAAATTCACCCCTCCACTTT. The rearrangement uses TRBV18 and TRBJ1-6; no clear D gene. V gave up 2 bases and J gave up 7 bases, with 3 bases separating them. The CDR3 spans 12 residues. Germline CDR1 is KGHSH and CDR2 is LQKENI.

The rearrangement uses TRBV20-1 and TRBJ2-1, with D possibly being TRBD2 (8 bases). Germline CDR1 and CDR2: DFQATT and SNEGSKA (reference sequence). V shed 6 bases and J shed 9 bases, with 21 bases lying between them. The CDR3 has 14 amino acids. The CDR3 region is CSARREGAQGEQFF. The CDR3 DNA reads as TGCAGTGCCCGCCGGGAGGGGGCGCAGGGTGAGCAGTTCTTC.

This clonotype was detected only a few times. For the CDR3, the DNA is TGTGCCAGCAATCGACTAGCGGGGTCCGCCGGGGAGCTGTTTTTT. Translated, it gives CASNRLAGSAGELFF. The chain uses TRBV21-1 and TRBJ2-2; TRBD2, the table's D call, lacks a check against the DNA. TRBV21-1 counts as a pseudogene. The CDR3 loop spans 15 amino acids.

This chain uses TRBV25-1 with TRBJ1-5, with D unresolved. Germline V gene data show CDR1 as MGHDK and CDR2 as SYGVNS. V lost 2 bases and J 0 bases, leaving 5 bases between the germline ends. This CDR3 has 14 amino acids. The CDR3 loop is CASSEPGSNQPQHF. Here the CDR3 DNA reads TGTGCCAGCAGTGAACCAGGTAGCAATCAGCCCCAGCATTTT. Using reference TRBV25-1 and TRBJ1-5 for the parts outside the CDR3, the full variable domain is EADIYQTPRYLVIGTGKKITLECSQTMGHDKMYWYQQDPGMELHLIHYSYGVNSTEKGDLSSESTVSRIRTEHFPLTLESARPSHTSQYLCASSEPGSNQPQHFGDGTRLSIL.

This clonotype was recorded a few times. This chain links TRBV7-6 with TRBJ2-5; 9 nucleotides agree with TRBD2. After removal of 1 base from V and 4 bases from J, the junction contained 7 bases not matched to a gene. CDR3 size: 16 residues. Germline assignment: CDR1 SGHVS and CDR2 FNYEAQ. The CDR3 DNA is TGTGCCAGCAGCTTAGTAGGTAGCGGGGGTAGAGAGACCCAGTACTTC. Protein: CASSLVGSGGRETQYF.

This clonotype was picked up many times. The chain joins TRBV5-1 to TRBJ2-3; 7 bases are shared with TRBD2. J gave up 0 bases and V 4 bases, and 8 bases lay outside the gene matches. CDR1 and CDR2 (germline): SGHRS, YFSETQ. The CDR3 runs 16 residues. The CDR3 DNA reads as TGCGCCAGCAGCGTCACAGCGGGGCTGAGCACAGATACGCAGTATTTT. Protein product: CASSVTAGLSTDTQYF.

This clonotype was seen repeatedly, ten times or more. The chain recombines TRBV29-1 with TRBJ1-2; D remains unclear. The germline V gene encodes CDR1 SQVTM and CDR2 ANQGSEA. V was pared by 7 bases and J by 6 bases, with 21 bases between. The CDR3 is 14 residues long. The CDR3 reads CSAGSGSVLDGYTF. CDR3 in DNA: TGCAGCGCTGGATCGGGATCGGTTCTTGATGGCTACACCTTC.

This clonotype was detected only a few times. The chain carries TRBV4-2 and TRBJ2-7, with D perhaps TRBD2 (5 bases). CDR3 length: 14 amino acids. Trimming pared 1 base from V and 5 bases from J, leaving 12 bases between. The V gene's germline CDR1 is LGHNA and CDR2 YNFKEQ. CDR3 protein: CASSQAQRANEQYF. In DNA, the CDR3 is TGTGCCAGCAGCCAAGCCCAGAGGGCTAACGAGCAGTACTTC.

The CDR3 nucleotides are TGTGCCAGCAGCCAGAGGAGAGGGGGAACAGATACGCAGTATTTT. It specifies CASSQRRGGTDTQYF. This chain joins TRBV7-2 and TRBJ2-3, with TRBD1 as a possible D gene (6 bases). V lost 5 bases, J lost 3 bases, and 15 bases lay in between. Germline CDR1 SGHTA, CDR2 FQGNSA. The CDR3 has 15 amino acids.

In its sample, this clonotype was seen a few times. The CDR3 protein is CASSPRIGGSGYEQYF. The CDR3 DNA sequence: TGTGCCAGCAGCCCTAGAATCGGGGGGTCAGGCTACGAGCAGTACTTC. The J gene is TRBJ2-7, the V gene TRBV7-9; 7 bases are a match to TRBD2. Per the germline V gene, CDR1 is SEHNR and CDR2 is FQNEAQ (reference sequence). The ends lost 5 bases at V and 3 bases at J; junction bases unmatched: 13. This CDR3 has 16 residues.

Concerning this clonotype: A much larger clone lies one base from this, so it may be a read error. It is likely a read error, because the conserved phenylalanine at the end of the CDR3 is missing. The chain couples TRBV4-3 to TRBJ2-4, with D hard to call. Germline loops: CDR1 LGHNA, CDR2 YSLEER. V was shortened by 0 bases and J by 4 bases, with 10 bases between the two germline ends. This CDR3 comprises 15 residues. CDR3 DNA: TGCGCCAGCAGCCAAGACTACGCTATAAAAAACATTCAGTACTAC. As protein: CASSQDYAIKNIQYY.

There are many counts of this clonotype. Written as DNA, the CDR3 is TGCAGCGTTGATGGTGGGGAGATTTTTGAGCAGTTCTTC. Protein product: CSVDGGEIFEQFF. The gene calls are TRBV29-1 and TRBJ2-1, with D tentatively TRBD2 (5 bases). Germline values: CDR1 SQVTM, CDR2 ANQGSEA. The CDR3 totals 13 residues. Trimming left V 3 bases short and J 9 bases short, with 15 bases between.

The genes are TRBV12-3 or TRBV12-4 and TRBJ2-5, with D possibly being TRBD1 (5 bases). The CDR3 sequence is 14 residues long. V lost 2 bases and J lost 1, with 8 bases in between. The CDR3 sequence: CASSLRGSQETQYF. The DNA for the CDR3 is TGTGCCAGCAGTTTAAGGGGAAGCCAAGAGACCCAGTACTTC.

This clonotype was seen at least ten times. This chain uses TRBV5-1 with TRBJ2-1, with 11 bases matching TRBD2. V lost 4 bases, J lost 4 bases, and 7 bases stayed unmatched. Germline V lookup: CDR1 SGHRS, CDR2 YFSETQ. The CDR3 has 16 residues. This CDR3 is CASSTAGTSGYNEQFF. In nucleotides, the CDR3 is TGCGCCAGCAGCACGGCCGGGACTAGCGGATACAATGAGCAGTTCTTC. Based on the CDR3 plus reference TRBV5-1 and TRBJ2-1, the full variable domain is KAGVTQTPRYLIKTRGQQVTLSCSPISGHRSVSWYQQTPGQGLQFLFEYFSETQRNKGNFPGRFSGRQFSNSRSEMNVSTLELGDSALYLCASSTAGTSGYNEQFFGPGTRLTVL.

This clonotype came up a few times. The chain employs TRBV4-3 and TRBJ2-7, with no clear D. The germline CDR1 and CDR2 sequences are LGHNA and YSLEER. This CDR3 is 17 amino acids long. The V end lost 0 bases, the J end lost 0 bases, and 15 bases lay between the germline ends. CDR3 sequence reads: CASSQDLGQFLSYEQYF. DNA of the CDR3: TGCGCCAGCAGCCAAGACCTAGGTCAGTTCCTCTCCTACGAGCAGTACTTC.

This sequence joins TRBV5-6 and TRBJ2-5; possible D gene TRBD2, 5 bases. Trimming pared 2 bases from V and 5 bases from J, leaving 16 bases between. CDR1 and CDR2 (germline): SGHDT, YYEEEE. The CDR3 extends over 15 amino acids. The CDR3 DNA sequence: TGTGCCAGCAGCTTCGCGGGCCAATATATGGAGACCCAGTACTTC. It codes for CASSFAGQYMETQYF.

The chain combines TRBV20-1 with TRBJ2-1, with D perhaps matching TRBD2 (8 bases). Trimming took 5 bases from V and 6 from J, leaving 26 bases between them. Germline V gene data show CDR1 as DFQATT and CDR2 as SNEGSKA (reference sequence). The CDR3 consists of 17 residues. DNA for the CDR3: TGCAGTGCTGTTTCCGGGACTAGGACAGGTACCTTCAATGAGCAGTTCTTC. Its translation is CSAVSGTRTGTFNEQFF.

V gene TRBV7-8 combines with J gene TRBJ2-7; D remains ambiguous. The CDR3 loop spans 13 amino acids. Germline CDR1 SGHVS, CDR2 FQNEAQ. Trimming shortened V by 5 bases and J by 7 bases, and 15 bases separated the two germline ends. The CDR3 DNA sequence: TGTGCCAGCAGCCCCACCGCGATCGGGGAGCAGTACTTC. The encoded protein is CASSPTAIGEQYF.

V is TRBV4-3 and J is TRBJ1-5; the D is unclear. The CDR3 sequence is 16 residues long. With 0 bases removed from V and 5 bases from J, the gap between germline ends came to 14 bases. Germline V gives CDR1 LGHNA, CDR2 YSLEER. CDR3: CASSQEPRTTHQPQHF. As DNA, the CDR3 is TGCGCCAGCAGCCAAGAACCCAGGACGACCCATCAGCCCCAGCATTTT.

The CDR3 sequence is CASTGLSAQSYNEQFF. The CDR3 bases are TGTGCCAGCACCGGGTTGAGCGCCCAATCCTACAATGAGCAGTTCTTC. V and J are TRBV28 and TRBJ2-1, with D unclear. The V gene's germline CDR1 is MDHEN and CDR2 SYDVKM. This CDR3 contains 16 residues. The germline V and J ends were trimmed by 7 bases and 1 base, with 17 bases remaining between them.

In this sample, this clonotype turned up many times. The chain recombines TRBV7-3 with TRBJ2-1; 14 bases map to TRBD2. Germline V gene data show CDR1 as SGHTA and CDR2 as FQGTGA. CDR3 length equals 14 residues. J lost 8 bases, V lost 4 bases, and 1 base had no gene match. CDR3 sequence: CASSSTSGRDEQFF. The CDR3 DNA is TGTGCCAGCAGCTCGACTAGCGGGAGGGATGAGCAGTTCTTC. The entire variable domain, with the rest obtained from reference TRBV7-3 and TRBJ2-1, is as follows: GAGVSQTPSNKVTEKGKYVELRCDPISGHTALYWYRQSLGQGPEFLIYFQGTGAADDSGLPNDRFFAVRPEGSVSTLKIQRTERGDSAVYLCASSSTSGRDEQFFGPGTRLTVL.

This clonotype came up a few times. This rearrangement joins TRBV15 to TRBJ1-1, with D possibly being TRBD1 (5 bases). V dropped 1 base and J dropped 5 bases, with 11 bases sitting between them. The CDR3 has 14 amino acids. CDR1 and CDR2 (germline): LNHNV, YYDKDF (reference sequence). This CDR3 reads CATSRGGGKTEAFF. DNA of the CDR3: TGTGCCACCAGCAGAGGGGGGGGGAAAACTGAAGCTTTCTTT.

This clonotype was observed a few times. This rearrangement joins TRBV12-3 or TRBV12-4 to TRBJ2-5; TRBD2 might be the D (5 bases). Trimming stripped 3 bases from V and 6 bases from J, with 17 bases between. This CDR3 has 15 residues. The chain's CDR3 is CASSFLAGGRKTQYF. The CDR3 region has the DNA TGTGCCAGCAGTTTTCTAGCCGGAGGTAGAAAGACCCAGTACTTC.

This clonotype was recorded a few times. CDR3 sequence reads: CASSAQGSEQFF. DNA of the CDR3: TGTGCCAGCAGCGCACAGGGGAGTGAGCAGTTCTTC. This chain joins TRBV11-1 and TRBJ2-1; 7 nucleotides line up with TRBD1. The CDR3 spans 12 residues. V dropped 5 bases and J dropped 9; count of bases not matched to a gene: 4. CDR1 and CDR2 from the germline V gene are SGHAT and FQDESV (reference sequence).

The chain recombines TRBV21-1 with TRBJ1-2; the table names TRBD1, a call not compared with the DNA. TRBV21-1 has pseudogene status. The CDR3 consists of 15 residues. The CDR3 region is CASTSREAPTYGYTF. CDR3 DNA: TGTGCCAGCACCTCCCGGGAGGCACCAACCTATGGCTACACCTTC.